The present entry profiles one TCR beta chain with its context. Per germline, CDR1 DFQATT and CDR2 SNEGSKA (reference sequence). This CDR3 spans 10 amino acids. V dropped 4 bases and J dropped 10 bases, with 8 bases sitting between them. This specimen belongs to a study of response to subunit inactivated influenza vaccine. TCRdb re-derived calls from the RT-PCR reads in MiXCR, one entry per CDR3 protein. The table shows about 780,000 distinct CDR3 sequences, with approximately 18% occurring only once. The chain combines TRBV20-1 with TRBJ2-1; no reliable D call. The clonotype originates from a man aged 45 to 65 who received an inactivated influenza vaccine. This specimen consisted of PBMCs from blood, obtained more than 4 days after vaccination. CDR3 DNA sequence: TGCAGTGCTACCAAGAAGGAGCAGTTCTTC. It is translated as CSATKKEQFF.